The TCR beta chain described here comes from a study of CD8+ T cells in alopecia areata. Study-level background: C3H/HeJ graft donors with spontaneous alopecia, aged roughly 6-12 months, supplied skin that was transplanted onto female C3H/HeJ mice aged about 6-11 weeks.

The pooled cutaneous lymph node cells were sorted using several markers (CD4, CD8alpha, NKG2D, NKG2ACE and others). This clone was seen a few times. Its target is unknown. Gene names are the mouse ones. The CDR3 goes on 4 residues after the read ends, and that part is filled in from the germline J gene. Findings of the study overall: Researchers report lesional scalp, most notably alopecia totalis/universalis, outstripped normal scalp in clonality. Possibly because of HLA-related factors, TCR sharing was less clear across patients than in mice.

The V and J ends lost 0 bases and 2 bases respectively, with 12 bases between them. The CDR3 extends over 15 amino acids. Germline V gene sequence: CDR1 SGHSN, CDR2 HYEKVE. Following RNA extraction, reverse transcription yielded cDNA that acted as the sequencing template. Here immunoSEQ multiplex PCR was the method, and the copy in TCRdb shows in-frame clones only, minus some. The sample presents 270,000 or so clones, none singletons. The rearrangement links TRBV12-1 to TRBJ1-2, with a possible D match to TRBD1 (5 bases). The sequenced material came from CD4+ T cells sorted from a lymph node. This sequence was found in a C3H/HeJ mouse with alopecia areata. The strain is characterized by the MHC haplotype H2-k. The DNA read from the CDR3 is TGTGCCAGCTCTCTCGAGGCAGGGAAGAACTCC. This translates into CASSLEAGKNS. The full CDR3 reads CASSLEAGKNSDYTF.